The entry below gives a single TCR beta chain sequence along with its context. Antigen unknown. A second about 7 to 12 cycle PCR used barcoded and J-beta primers. Every single cDNA molecule received a tag from a template-switch adaptor with 12 random nucleotides. Each CDR3 protein is one row after TCRdb ran MiXCR on the 5' RACE reads. The sample yields around 1,700,000 distinct CDR3 sequences, roughly 30% seen once. Trimming left V 5 bases short and J 8 bases short, with 19 bases between. The CDR3 loop spans 15 amino acids. Germline CDR1 ENHRY, CDR2 SYGVKD. The donors, all healthy, were Caucasians living in Russia, aged 6 to 90. The entry originates in a study of blood T cells in healthy people across ages. Study information: About one barcoded TCR beta cDNA was captured per two T cells. Broader study findings: Per-million-T-cell TCR beta diversity fell roughly linearly with age.

This chain joins TRBV10-3 and TRBJ2-1; D might be TRBD1 (6 bases). Material for sequencing was blood. The clonotype was recovered from a woman aged 25 to 39 in good health. The CDR3 DNA reads as TGTGCCATCAGTCCACAGGGTAACAGAGAGGATGAGCAGTTCTTC. Translation: CAISPQGNREDEQFF.